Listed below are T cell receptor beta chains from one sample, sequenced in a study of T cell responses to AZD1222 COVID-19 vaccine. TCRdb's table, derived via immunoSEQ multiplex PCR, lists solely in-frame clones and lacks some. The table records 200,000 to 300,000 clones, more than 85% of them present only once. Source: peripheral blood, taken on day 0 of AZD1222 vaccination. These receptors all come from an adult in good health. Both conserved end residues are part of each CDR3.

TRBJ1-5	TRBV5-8	CASSLGDTRNQPQHF
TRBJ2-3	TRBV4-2	CASSQERGGQKDTQYF
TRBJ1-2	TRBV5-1	CASSSGHLQLGTF
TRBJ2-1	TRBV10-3	CAISESLAASYNEQFF
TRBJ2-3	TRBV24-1	CATSDSRGPADTQYF
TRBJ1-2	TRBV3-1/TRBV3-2	CASSLGLGYGYTF
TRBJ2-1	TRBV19	CASSIGLQGRNEQFF
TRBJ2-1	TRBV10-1	CASSSPGQGYNEQFF
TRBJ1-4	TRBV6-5	CASRGSREEKLFF
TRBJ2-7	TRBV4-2	CASSQGPLNYEQYF
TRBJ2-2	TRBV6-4	CASSDSSGRATGELFF
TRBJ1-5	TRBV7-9	CASSPGTGGSNQPQHF
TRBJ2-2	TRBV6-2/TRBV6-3	CASSYSSGGARTGELFF
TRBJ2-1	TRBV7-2	CASSSPPSEQFF
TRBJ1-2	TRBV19	CASSIGMDYGYTF
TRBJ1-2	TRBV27	CAVQQGAGDGYTF
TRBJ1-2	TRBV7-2	CASSLGGIGYGYTF
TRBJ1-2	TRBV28	CASSFGQHYGYTF
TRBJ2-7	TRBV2	CASSWNRAYEQYF
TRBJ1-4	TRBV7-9	CASSLATGLNEKLFF
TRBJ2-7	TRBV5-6	CASSFVGQGYEQYF
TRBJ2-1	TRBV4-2	CASSQGEGGNEQFF
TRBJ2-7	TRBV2	CASGGYEQYF
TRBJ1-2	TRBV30	CAWSSHRGSYGYTF
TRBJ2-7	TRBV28	CASREGQLTYGQYF
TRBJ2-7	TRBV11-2	CASSLVSGTAYEQYF
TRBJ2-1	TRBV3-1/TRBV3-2	CASSQDSAVNFF
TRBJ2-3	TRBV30	CAWSGTSTQYF
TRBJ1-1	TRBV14	CASSTGTRNTEAFF
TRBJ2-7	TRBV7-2	CASSPPGKTYEQYF
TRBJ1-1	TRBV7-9	CASSHFATEAFF
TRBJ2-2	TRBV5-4	CASSLGGLAGDGELFF
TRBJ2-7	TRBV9	CASSPGSNFYEQYF
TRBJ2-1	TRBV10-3	CAISLTSGGASEQFF
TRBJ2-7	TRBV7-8	CASSVSRDHEQYF
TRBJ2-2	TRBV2	CASSGTLNTGELFF
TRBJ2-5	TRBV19	CASSDRGQETQYF
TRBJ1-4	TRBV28	CASSLAGPTNEKLFF
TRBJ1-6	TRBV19	CAPRVLSPLHF
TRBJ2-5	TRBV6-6	CASSYTGYETQYF
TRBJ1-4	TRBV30	CAWSFADEKLFF
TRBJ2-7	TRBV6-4	CASSARDEQYF
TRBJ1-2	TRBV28	CASSLSVNYGYTF
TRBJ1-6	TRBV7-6	CASSPRTGGAYNSPLHF
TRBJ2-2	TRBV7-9	CASSPQGAGFTGELFF
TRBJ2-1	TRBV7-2	CASSSHRVGEQFF